These T cell receptor beta chains were read from a single sample in a study of T cell changes during pregnancy in multiple sclerosis. Some clones are missing from TCRdb's copy, which holds only in-frame ones; the method was immunoSEQ multiplex PCR. The table has some 40,000 clones, 85% to 90% seen once. This specimen consisted of CD4+ T cells from peripheral blood mononuclear cells, obtained in the second trimester of pregnancy. All receptors derive from a female donor with multiple sclerosis, enrolled in a pregnancy study. Each CDR3 is given with its conserved first and last residue. D genes are given only for firm matches. Size is omitted from some rows. Given values are once, few, many or a class for expanded clones.

clone_size j_call d_call cdr3_length v_call cdr3_aa cdr3_nt
few TRBJ1-4 . 10 TRBV30 CACGAEKLFF TGTGCCTGTGGAGCTGAAAAACTGTTTTTT
. TRBJ1-5 . 14 TRBV18 CASSPYYSNQPQHF TGTGCCAGCTCACCCTACTATAGCAATCAGCCCCAGCATTTT
once TRBJ2-1 . 15 TRBV6-6 CASSYPGVGNNEQFF TGTGCCAGCAGTTACCCCGGGGTCGGGAACAATGAGCAGTTCTTC
. TRBJ1-3 . 15 TRBV19 CASTRGGFGRNTIYF TGTGCCAGTACTAGGGGAGGGTTCGGTCGAAACACCATATATTTT
. TRBJ1-5 TRBD1 15 TRBV30 CAWSSNRGSSQPQHF TGTGCCTGGAGTAGTAACAGGGGCAGTAGTCAGCCCCAGCATTTT
. TRBJ2-7 TRBD1 16 TRBV6-1 CASSEPAGTGPGEQYF TGTGCCAGCAGTGAACCGGCCGGGACAGGGCCCGGAGAGCAGTACTTC
. TRBJ2-1 . 15 TRBV7-6 CASSLEMGPYNEQFF TGTGCCAGCAGCTTAGAAATGGGGCCCTACAATGAGCAGTTCTTC
. TRBJ2-2 . 15 TRBV5-1 CASSLTSSGAGELFF TGCGCCAGCAGCCTCACTTCGTCGGGGGCCGGGGAGCTGTTTTTT
. TRBJ1-2 TRBD1 15 TRBV7-9 CASSPPGQGLKGYTF TGTGCCAGCAGCCCGCCGGGACAGGGGCTGAAGGGCTACACCTTC
. TRBJ1-6 . 13 TRBV25-1 CASSELGASPLHF TGTGCCAGCAGTGAATTGGGGGCTTCACCCCTCCACTTT
. TRBJ2-3 TRBD1 16 TRBV6-6 CASSRVGTGRTDTQYF TGTGCCAGCAGTAGGGTAGGGACAGGCCGCACAGATACGCAGTATTTT
. TRBJ1-1 . 16 TRBV4-3 CASSQDGGGRGTEAFF TGCGCCAGCAGCCAAGATGGAGGCGGGAGGGGCACTGAAGCTTTCTTT
. TRBJ2-5 TRBD2 14 TRBV15 CATRRTSDQETQYF TGTGCCACCAGGAGAACTAGCGACCAAGAGACCCAGTACTTC
. TRBJ1-2 . 13 TRBV7-8 CASSPGPSYGYTF TGTGCCAGCAGCCCGGGTCCCAGTTATGGCTACACCTTC
. TRBJ2-5 . 15 TRBV27 CASSAKASAQETQYF TGTGCCAGCAGCGCAAAGGCAAGCGCACAAGAGACCCAGTACTTC
. TRBJ2-3 TRBD2 17 TRBV28 CASSFGTSEPEADTQYF TGTGCCAGCAGTTTCGGGACTAGCGAACCGGAGGCAGATACGCAGTATTTT
. TRBJ2-5 . 13 TRBV7-6 CASSLGLQETQYF TGTGCCAGCAGCTTAGGACTCCAAGAGACCCAGTACTTC
. TRBJ2-2 TRBD2 14 TRBV28 CASSSAGGTGELFF TGTGCCAGCAGTTCTGCGGGGGGGACCGGGGAGCTGTTTTTT
. TRBJ2-5 TRBD2 15 TRBV30 CAWSSFLGTSETQYF TGTGCCTGGAGTTCGTTCCTCGGGACTAGTGAGACCCAGTACTTC
. TRBJ2-1 TRBD2 21 TRBV7-3 CASSLISLAGGLPSSYNEQFF TGTGCCAGCAGCTTAATATCCCTAGCGGGAGGTCTGCCTAGCTCCTACAATGAGCAGTTCTTC
. TRBJ2-7 . 14 TRBV5-4 CASSLNGGEYEQYF TGTGCCAGCAGCTTGAACGGGGGTGAATACGAGCAGTACTTC
. TRBJ2-5 TRBD2 16 TRBV4-1 CASSQAGTSGRTLQYF TGCGCCAGCAGCCAAGCCGGGACTAGCGGGAGGACTCTACAGTACTTC
. TRBJ2-7 TRBD2 16 TRBV10-3 CAISELAGVTFAEQYF TGTGCCATCAGTGAACTAGCGGGAGTGACCTTCGCCGAGCAGTACTTC
few TRBJ2-2 . 14 TRBV7-3 CASSLSGNTGELFF TGTGCCAGCAGCTTAAGCGGGAACACCGGGGAGCTGTTTTTT
. TRBJ2-2 TRBD2 17 TRBV2 CASRHQTSGRNTGELFF TGTGCCAGCCGGCACCAGACTAGCGGGAGGAACACCGGGGAGCTGTTTTTT
. TRBJ1-2 TRBD1 14 TRBV5-6 CASSKQGAGYGYTF TGTGCCAGCAGCAAACAGGGGGCTGGGTATGGCTACACCTTC
once TRBJ2-7 TRBD2 15 TRBV5-5 CASSLGAGGSYEQYF TGTGCCAGCAGCTTGGGAGCGGGAGGGTCCTACGAGCAGTACTTC
. TRBJ2-1 TRBD2 14 TRBV5-4 CASSSLAVKNEQFF TGTGCCAGCAGCTCGCTAGCGGTTAAGAATGAGCAGTTCTTC